The source of this TCR beta chain is a study of T cell repertoires in cytomegalovirus infection. Study-wide background: Carrying CMV and the relevant HLA type showed in public TCR beta signatures.

General study points: The ex vivo response was dominated by HLA-C-restricted CMV-specific TCR beta clonotypes. Cumulative frequency (of public TCR beta family members) identified carriers of CMV plus the relevant HLA.

The CDR3 has 13 amino acids. Germline lookup yields CDR1 MNHEY and CDR2 SVGEGT. V shed 6 bases, J shed 6 bases, and the junction held 5 bases outside the gene matches. One entry per CDR3 protein results from TCRdb running MiXCR on the reads. The profile shows tens of thousands of distinct CDR3 sequences, 33% of them singletons. As to this clonotype: Antigen unknown.

This sequence originates from a human donor in good health (CMV status not recorded). Some clones in this sample may be carry-over from other donors' samples. V and J are TRBV6-2 or TRBV6-3 and TRBJ1-2, with 9 bases lining up with TRBD1. Sample: PBMCs, sequenced either directly or after in vitro stimulation (not recorded which). As DNA, the CDR3 is TGTGCCAGCAGATTACAGGGGGCTGATGGCTACACCTTC. Translated, it gives CASRLQGADGYTF.